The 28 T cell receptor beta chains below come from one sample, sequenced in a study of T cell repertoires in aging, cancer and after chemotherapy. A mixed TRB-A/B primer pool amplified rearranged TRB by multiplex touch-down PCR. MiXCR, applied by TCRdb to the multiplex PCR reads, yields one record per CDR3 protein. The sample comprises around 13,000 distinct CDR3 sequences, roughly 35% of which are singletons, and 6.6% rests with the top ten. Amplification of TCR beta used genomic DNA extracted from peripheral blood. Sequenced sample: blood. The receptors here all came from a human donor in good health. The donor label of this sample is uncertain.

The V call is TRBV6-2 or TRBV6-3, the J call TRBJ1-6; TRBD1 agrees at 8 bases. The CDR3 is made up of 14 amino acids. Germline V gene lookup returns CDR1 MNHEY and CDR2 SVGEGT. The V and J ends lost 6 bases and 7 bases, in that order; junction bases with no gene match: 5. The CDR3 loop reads CASRTTGVNSPLHF. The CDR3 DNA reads TGTGCCAGCAGAACGACAGGGGTAAATTCACCCCTCCACTTT.

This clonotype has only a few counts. The CDR3 nucleotides are TGTGCCAGCAGTGGACTAGGTGGGAATGAGCAGTTCTTC. Encoded protein: CASSGLGGNEQFF. The rearrangement uses TRBV12-3 or TRBV12-4 and TRBJ2-1; the match to TRBD2 covers 7 bases. V lost 5 bases, J lost 7 bases, and 5 bases stayed unmatched. CDR3 length equals 13 residues.

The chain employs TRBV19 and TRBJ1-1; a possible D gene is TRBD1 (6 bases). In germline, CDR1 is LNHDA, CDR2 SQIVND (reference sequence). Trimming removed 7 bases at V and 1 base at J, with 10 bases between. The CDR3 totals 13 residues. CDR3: CASKRTANTEAFF. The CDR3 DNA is TGTGCCAGTAAGCGGACAGCGAACACTGAAGCTTTCTTT.

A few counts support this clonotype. The CDR3 loop is CASSYSRGSEQYF. CDR3 nucleotide sequence: TGTGCCAGCAGTTACTCAAGGGGCTCCGAGCAGTACTTC. The chain carries TRBV6-5 and TRBJ2-7, with D perhaps TRBD1 (5 bases). Trimming cost V 0 bases and J 6 bases, with 9 bases left between them. Germline V gene lookup returns CDR1 MNHEY and CDR2 SVGAGI. The CDR3 extends over 13 amino acids.

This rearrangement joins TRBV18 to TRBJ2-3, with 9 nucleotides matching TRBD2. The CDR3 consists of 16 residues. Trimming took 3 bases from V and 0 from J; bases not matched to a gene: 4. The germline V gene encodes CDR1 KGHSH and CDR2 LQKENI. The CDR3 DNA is TGTGCCAGCTCACCTGGTAGCGGGAGTAGCACAGATACGCAGTATTTT. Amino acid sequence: CASSPGSGSSTDTQYF.

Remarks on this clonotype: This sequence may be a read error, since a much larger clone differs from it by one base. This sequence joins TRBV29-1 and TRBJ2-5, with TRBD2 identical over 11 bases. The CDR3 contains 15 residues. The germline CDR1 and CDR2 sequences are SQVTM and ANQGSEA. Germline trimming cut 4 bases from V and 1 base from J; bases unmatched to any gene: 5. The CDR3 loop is CSVVDSGGAQETQYF. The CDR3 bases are TGCAGCGTTGTAGATAGCGGGGGGGCCCAAGAGACCCAGTACTTC.

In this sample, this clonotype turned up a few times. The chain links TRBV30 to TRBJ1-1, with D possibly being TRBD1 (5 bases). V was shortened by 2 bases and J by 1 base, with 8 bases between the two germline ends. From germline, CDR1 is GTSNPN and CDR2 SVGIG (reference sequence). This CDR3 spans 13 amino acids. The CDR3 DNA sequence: TGTGCCTGGAGTCAGACAGAGAACACTGAAGCTTTCTTT. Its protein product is CAWSQTENTEAFF.

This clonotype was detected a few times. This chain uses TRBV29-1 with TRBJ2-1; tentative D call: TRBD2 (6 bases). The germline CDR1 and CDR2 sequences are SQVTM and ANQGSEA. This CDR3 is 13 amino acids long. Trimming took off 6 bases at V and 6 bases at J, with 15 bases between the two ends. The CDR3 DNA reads TGCAGCGTCGAGGGGACTCTTATCAATGAGCAGTTCTTC. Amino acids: CSVEGTLINEQFF.

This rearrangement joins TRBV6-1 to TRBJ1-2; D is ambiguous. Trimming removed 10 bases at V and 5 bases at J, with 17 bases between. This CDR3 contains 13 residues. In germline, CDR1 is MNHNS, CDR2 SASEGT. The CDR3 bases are TGTGCCACATTAGGTCCCGCGGCGTATGGCTACACCTTC. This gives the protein CATLGPAAYGYTF.

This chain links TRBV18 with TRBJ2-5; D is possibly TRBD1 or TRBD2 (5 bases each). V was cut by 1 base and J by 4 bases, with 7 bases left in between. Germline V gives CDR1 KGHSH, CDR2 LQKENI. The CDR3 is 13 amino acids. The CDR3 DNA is TGTGCCAGCTCACCACAGAGGGGAGAGACCCAGTACTTC. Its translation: CASSPQRGETQYF.

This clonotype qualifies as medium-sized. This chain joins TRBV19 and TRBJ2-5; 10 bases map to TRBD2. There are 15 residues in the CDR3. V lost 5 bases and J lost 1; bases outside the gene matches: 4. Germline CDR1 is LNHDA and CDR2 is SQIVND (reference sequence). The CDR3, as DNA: TGTGCCAGTAGTCCGGGACTAGCGATCCAAGAGACCCAGTACTTC. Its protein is CASSPGLAIQETQYF.

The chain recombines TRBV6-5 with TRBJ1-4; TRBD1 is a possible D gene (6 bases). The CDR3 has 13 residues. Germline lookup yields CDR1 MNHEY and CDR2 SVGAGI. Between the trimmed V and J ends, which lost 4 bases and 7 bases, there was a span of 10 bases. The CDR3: CASSLGGGEKLFF. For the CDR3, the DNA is TGTGCCAGCAGTTTAGGGGGAGGTGAAAAACTGTTTTTT.

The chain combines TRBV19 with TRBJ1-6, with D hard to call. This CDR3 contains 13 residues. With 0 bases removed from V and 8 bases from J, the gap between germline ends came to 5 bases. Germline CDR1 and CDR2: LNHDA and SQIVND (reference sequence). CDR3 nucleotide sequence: TGTGCCAGTAGTATAGAGAACTATTCACCCCTCCACTTT. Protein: CASSIENYSPLHF.

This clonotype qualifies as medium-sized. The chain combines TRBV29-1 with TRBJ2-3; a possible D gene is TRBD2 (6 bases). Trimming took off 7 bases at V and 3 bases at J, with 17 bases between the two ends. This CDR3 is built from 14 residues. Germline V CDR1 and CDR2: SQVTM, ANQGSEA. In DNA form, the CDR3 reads TGCAGCGCCCCTATCTCTGGGGGGACAGATACGCAGTATTTT. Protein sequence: CSAPISGGTDTQYF.

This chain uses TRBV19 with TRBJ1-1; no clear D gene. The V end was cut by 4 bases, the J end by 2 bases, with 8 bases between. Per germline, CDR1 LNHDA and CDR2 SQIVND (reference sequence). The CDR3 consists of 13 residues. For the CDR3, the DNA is TGTGCCAGTAGTACGACACGCAACACTGAAGCTTTCTTT. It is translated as CASSTTRNTEAFF.

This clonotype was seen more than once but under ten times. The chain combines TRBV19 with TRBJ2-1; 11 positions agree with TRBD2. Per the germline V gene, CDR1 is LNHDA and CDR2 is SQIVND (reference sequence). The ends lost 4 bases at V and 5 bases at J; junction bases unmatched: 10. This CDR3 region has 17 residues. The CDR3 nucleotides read TGTGCCAGTAGTACCTCCCGACTAGCGGGAACACACAATGAGCAGTTCTTC. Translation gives CASSTSRLAGTHNEQFF.

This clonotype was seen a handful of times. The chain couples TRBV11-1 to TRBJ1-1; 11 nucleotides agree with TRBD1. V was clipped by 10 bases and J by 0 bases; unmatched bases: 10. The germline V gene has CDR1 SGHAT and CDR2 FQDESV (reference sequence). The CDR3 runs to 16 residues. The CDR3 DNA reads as TGTGCCACAAAGGCAGGACAGGGGGCCGTGAACACTGAAGCTTTCTTT. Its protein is CATKAGQGAVNTEAFF.

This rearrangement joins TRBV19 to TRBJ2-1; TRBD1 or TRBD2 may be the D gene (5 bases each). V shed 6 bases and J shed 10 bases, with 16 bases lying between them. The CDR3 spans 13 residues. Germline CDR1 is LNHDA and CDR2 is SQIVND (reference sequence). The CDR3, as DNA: TGTGCCAGTAGGCCGACCGGGGCCCACGAGCAGTTCTTC. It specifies CASRPTGAHEQFF.

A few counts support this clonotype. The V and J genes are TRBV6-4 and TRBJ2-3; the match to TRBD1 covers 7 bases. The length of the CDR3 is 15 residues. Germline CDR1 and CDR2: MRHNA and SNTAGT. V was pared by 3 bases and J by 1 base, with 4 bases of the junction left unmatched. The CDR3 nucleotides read TGTGCCAGCAGTGAACAGGGGTCGGGCACAGATACGCAGTATTTT. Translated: CASSEQGSGTDTQYF.

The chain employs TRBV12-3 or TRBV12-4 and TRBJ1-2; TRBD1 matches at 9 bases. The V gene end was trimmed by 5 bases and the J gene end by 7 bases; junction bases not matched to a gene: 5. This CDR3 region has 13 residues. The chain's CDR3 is CASSDWDRAGYTF. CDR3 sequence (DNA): TGTGCCAGCAGTGACTGGGACAGGGCTGGCTACACCTTC.

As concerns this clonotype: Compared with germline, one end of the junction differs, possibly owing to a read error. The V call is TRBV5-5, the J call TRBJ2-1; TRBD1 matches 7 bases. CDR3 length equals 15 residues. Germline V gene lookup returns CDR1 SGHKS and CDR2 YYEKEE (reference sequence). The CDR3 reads CASSTPGTVNNEQFF. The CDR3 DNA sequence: TGCGCCAGCAGCACCCCCGGGACAGTTAACAATGAGCAGTTCTTC.

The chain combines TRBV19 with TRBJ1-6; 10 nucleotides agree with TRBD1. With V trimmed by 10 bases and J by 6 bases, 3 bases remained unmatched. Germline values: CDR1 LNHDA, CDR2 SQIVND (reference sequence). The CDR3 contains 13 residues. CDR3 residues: CATDRGPNSPLHF. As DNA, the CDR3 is TGTGCCACTGACAGGGGGCCTAATTCACCCCTCCACTTT.

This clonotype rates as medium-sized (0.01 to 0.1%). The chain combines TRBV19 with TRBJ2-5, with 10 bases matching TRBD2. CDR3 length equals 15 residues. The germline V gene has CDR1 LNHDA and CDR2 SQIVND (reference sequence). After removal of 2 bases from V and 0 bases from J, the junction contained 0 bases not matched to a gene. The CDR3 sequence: CASSITSGNQETQYF. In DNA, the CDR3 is TGTGCCAGTAGTATAACTAGCGGGAACCAAGAGACCCAGTACTTC.

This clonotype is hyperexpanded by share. The CDR3 bases are TGTGCCTGGAGCGTCGTGGGGCGTGATTCACCCCTCCACTTT. It yields the protein CAWSVVGRDSPLHF. The chain combines TRBV30 with TRBJ1-6; D is perhaps TRBD1 (5 bases). Looked up from germline, CDR1 is GTSNPN and CDR2 is SVGIG (reference sequence). The CDR3 totals 14 residues. The ends were cut back, 3 bases at V and 8 bases at J, with 14 bases in the middle.

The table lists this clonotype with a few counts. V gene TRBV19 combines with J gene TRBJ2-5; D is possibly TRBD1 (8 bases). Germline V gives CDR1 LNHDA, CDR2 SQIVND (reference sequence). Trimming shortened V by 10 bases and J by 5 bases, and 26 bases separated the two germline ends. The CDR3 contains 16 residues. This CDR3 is CATTSRGRLAGETQYF. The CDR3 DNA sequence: TGTGCCACCACATCCAGGGGGCGACTAGCTGGGGAGACCCAGTACTTC.

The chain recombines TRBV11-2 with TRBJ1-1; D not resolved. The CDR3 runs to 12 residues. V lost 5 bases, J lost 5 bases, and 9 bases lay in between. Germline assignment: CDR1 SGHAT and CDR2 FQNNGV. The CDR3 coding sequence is TGTGCCAGCAGCCCGGGAGGAACTGAAGCTTTCTTT. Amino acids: CASSPGGTEAFF.

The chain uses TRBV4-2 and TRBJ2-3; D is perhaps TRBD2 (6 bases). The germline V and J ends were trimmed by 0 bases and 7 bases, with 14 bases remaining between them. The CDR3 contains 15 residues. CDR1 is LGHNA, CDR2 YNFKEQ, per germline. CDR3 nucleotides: TGTGCCAGCAGCCAAGAGGAGGGAGAGGTGCATACGCAGTATTTT. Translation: CASSQEEGEVHTQYF.

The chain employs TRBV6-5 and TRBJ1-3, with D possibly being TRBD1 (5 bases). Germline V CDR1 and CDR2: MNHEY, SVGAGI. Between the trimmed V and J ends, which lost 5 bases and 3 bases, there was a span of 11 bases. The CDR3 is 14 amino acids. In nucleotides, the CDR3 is TGTGCCAGCAGTACCCAGGGATATGGAAACACCATATATTTT. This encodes CASSTQGYGNTIYF.